The T cell receptor (beta chain) described here comes from a study of OX40 agonist ivuxolimab in advanced cancers. Background on the whole study: Ivuxolimab was a fully human IgG2 agonistic monoclonal antibody targeting the costimulatory receptor OX40 (CD134). The purpose of peripheral TCRbeta sequencing was to test whether ivuxolimab changed TCR sequence diversity and led to clonal T-cell expansion. Prior anti-PD-1, anti-PD-L1 or anti-CTLA-4 therapy was permitted, and checkpoint inhibitors had been received by about 44% of dose-escalation patients. Among the roughly 54 dose-escalation patients, some 19 had hepatocellular carcinoma, approximately 15 melanoma, 9 renal cell carcinoma and 9 head and neck cancer. The monotherapy dose-escalation portion (N ≈ 55 patients) of the phase I ivuxolimab trial is reported in the paper. Intravenous ivuxolimab was administered to patients every 2 weeks at six dose levels: 0.01, 0.1, 0.3, 1.5, 3 and 10 mg/kg. Partial responses occurred in three dose-escalation patients: two with cutaneous melanoma and one with hepatocellular carcinoma. A male proportion of roughly 80% and a mean age of approximately 62 years, ranging from 23 to 79, were recorded for the dose-escalation cohort.

To note about this clone: Its antigen is unknown. Per-base quality was not reported, and no clone a single base away is much larger than it.

The CDR3 starts with the cysteine, ends with the phenylalanine, and has 14 residues. Just CDR3 DNA is preserved here, 42 bases in frame from base 1. CDR1 and CDR2, per the germline V gene, are SGHRS and YFSETQ. The germline V and J ends show losses of 1 base and 7 bases respectively, and no gene match explains 4 bases of the junction. The trial excluded patients who had a history of autoimmune disease or were on systemic immunosuppression. Peripheral blood for TCR sequencing was collected from all dose cohorts at baseline, on cycle 4 day 1, and on cycle 7 day 1. The samples were taken from a phase I, first-in-human, multicenter, open-label dose-escalation trial of ivuxolimab. Adults with locally advanced or metastatic melanoma, renal cell, hepatocellular, or head and neck squamous cell carcinoma were enrolled in the trial. Before TCR sequencing, CD4+ T cells and CD8+ T cells were sorted from peripheral blood as separate populations.

Overall results and qualifications from the work: In the 0.1-3.0 mg/kg groups, partial responders had among the lowest normalized peripheral clonal expansion, particularly in CD8+ T cells. Low levels of normalized T-cell clonal expansion were also seen in some patients who did not respond. At doses of 0.1 to 3.0 mg/kg, clonal expansion of both CD4+ and CD8+ T cells in blood was seen between baseline and week 6. Which antigens the clonally expanded peripheral T cells were specific for was not determined. After ivuxolimab, CD8+ T cells had more expanded clones than CD4+ T cells on average.

Genomic DNA was extracted from sorted cells for sequencing of the TCRbeta CDR3 region. TCRbeta CDR3 regions were sequenced using the immunoSEQ Assay. The table was pulled from immuneACCESS by TCRdb, which kept in-frame rearrangements only. Such tables lose some clones; where checked, under half of the loss comes from unresolved V genes, and the rest has no known cause. The sample table holds roughly 67,000 clones, of which 80% to 90% were seen once. Approximately 0.4% of the sample comes from the top ten. The rearranged segments are TRBV5-1 and TRBJ1-5; 8 nucleotides in the junction match TRBD1. The input for sequencing was CD4+ or CD8+ T cells sorted from blood, taken in a trial of the OX40 agonist ivuxolimab. The TCR sequence derives from an adult with an advanced solid tumor such as melanoma, head and neck, liver or kidney cancer. The CDR3 in this case is CASSLMTGEQPQHF. The DNA is TGCGCCAGCAGCTTGATGACAGGGGAACAGCCCCAGCATTTT.